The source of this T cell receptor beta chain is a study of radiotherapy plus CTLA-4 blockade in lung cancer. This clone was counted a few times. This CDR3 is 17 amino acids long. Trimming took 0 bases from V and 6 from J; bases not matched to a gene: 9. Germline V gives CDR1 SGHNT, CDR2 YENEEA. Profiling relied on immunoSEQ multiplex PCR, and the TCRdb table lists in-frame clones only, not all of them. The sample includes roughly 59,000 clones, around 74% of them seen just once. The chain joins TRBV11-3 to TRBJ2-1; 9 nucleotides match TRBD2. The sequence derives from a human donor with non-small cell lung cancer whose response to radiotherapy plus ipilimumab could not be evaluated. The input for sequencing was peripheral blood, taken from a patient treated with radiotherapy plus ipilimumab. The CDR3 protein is CASSLDSRLAGFNEQFF. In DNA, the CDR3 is TGTGCCAGCAGCTTAGATTCAAGGCTAGCGGGATTCAATGAGCAGTTCTTC.